This T cell receptor beta chain comes out of a study of cytomegalovirus exposure and HLA in healthy donors. CDR3 length: 14 amino acids. The trim removed 2 bases at V and 3 bases at J, leaving 1 base unmatched. Germline CDR1 and CDR2: MDHEN and SYDVKM. Use of 60 Vbeta and 13 Jbeta primers characterized the PCR. Here immunoSEQ multiplex PCR was the method, and the copy in TCRdb shows in-frame clones only, minus some. This sample has fewer than 90,000 clones, with roughly 76% found just once. The sequence was collected from a male donor in good health and CMV-seronegative. V usage is TRBV28 and J usage is TRBJ2-4; 7 bases agree with TRBD1. The sequenced sample consisted of PBMCs. The CDR3 reads CASSLQGVKNIQYF. In DNA, the CDR3 is TGTGCCAGCAGTTTACAGGGGGTCAAAAACATTCAGTACTTC.